Below are 9 T cell receptor beta chains sequenced from a single sample in a study of CD8 T cells in ankylosing spondylitis. One entry per CDR3 protein results from TCRdb running MiXCR on the 5' RACE reads. The sample lists 200,000 to 300,000 distinct CDR3 sequences; roughly a tenth were seen once. The source material was blood, either unsorted or a sorted T cell fraction (not recorded which). Source of these receptors: a male donor with ankylosing spondylitis or in good health (not recorded which).

At least ten counts were recorded for this clonotype. This chain connects TRBV12-3 or TRBV12-4 to TRBJ2-5; 9 bases agree with TRBD2. The CDR3 extends over 16 amino acids. V gave up 2 bases and J gave up 4 bases; unmatched junction bases: 8. The CDR3 DNA is TGTGCCAGCAGTTTAACGGCGGGAGGGATCGGAGAGACCCAGTACTTC. Translation gives CASSLTAGGIGETQYF.

This clonotype was observed many times. The chain employs TRBV30 and TRBJ2-4; tentatively, D is TRBD1 (5 bases). CDR1 GTSNPN and CDR2 SVGIG come from the germline V gene (reference sequence). V shed 3 bases and J shed 6 bases, with 12 bases lying between them. The CDR3 covers 13 residues. The CDR3 DNA reads as TGTGCCTGGAGACCGGCAGGGTCAAACATTCAGTACTTC. The encoded protein is CAWRPAGSNIQYF.

This clonotype was counted at least ten times. The V gene is TRBV5-1, the J gene TRBJ2-3; D unclear. The CDR3 length is 11 residues. CDR1 and CDR2 from the germline V gene are SGHRS and YFSETQ. V lost 0 bases, J lost 6 bases, and 2 bases lay in between. CDR3 amino acids: CASSLDDTQYF. In DNA form, the CDR3 reads TGCGCCAGCAGCTTGGATGATACGCAGTATTTT.

CDR3 amino acids: CASSREVAGAYGANVLTF. CDR3 coding DNA: TGTGCCAGCAGCCGAGAGGTAGCGGGAGCTTATGGGGCCAACGTCCTGACTTTC. The chain is built from TRBV11-2 and TRBJ2-6; 9 bases map to TRBD2. The CDR3 is 18 amino acids. The germline CDR1 and CDR2 sequences are SGHAT and FQNNGV. The V segment lost 5 bases and the J segment 3 bases; nucleotides outside the gene matches: 11.

The V call is TRBV29-1, the J call TRBJ2-3, with 11 bases fitting TRBD2. This CDR3 region has 14 residues. CDR1 SQVTM and CDR2 ANQGSEA come from the germline V gene. The trim removed 3 bases at V and 3 bases at J, leaving 2 bases unmatched. The CDR3 here is CSVERTSGTDTQYF. DNA for the CDR3: TGCAGCGTTGAGAGGACTAGCGGGACAGATACGCAGTATTTT.

This clonotype was recorded a few times. A read error is possible here, since a much larger clone lies one base away. The chain uses TRBV27 and TRBJ1-4; no firm D call. The CDR3 loop spans 16 amino acids. The germline gives CDR1 MNHEY, CDR2 SMNVEV (reference sequence). The CDR3 region has the DNA TGTGCCAGCAGTCGATGGTGGACCTCCGGCGATGAAAGACTGTTTTTT. Translation: CASSRWWTSGDERLFF.

At least ten counts were recorded for this clonotype. The chain carries TRBV27 and TRBJ2-7, with 8 bases that match TRBD1. This CDR3 is 13 amino acids long. Germline CDR1 MNHEY, CDR2 SMNVEV (reference sequence). After removal of 6 bases from V and 4 bases from J, the junction contained 5 bases not matched to a gene. The CDR3: CASSARGLYEQYF. CDR3 nucleotides: TGTGCCAGCAGCGCCAGGGGGCTGTACGAGCAGTACTTC.

The rearrangement joins TRBV12-3 or TRBV12-4 to TRBJ2-2; 10 nucleotides agree with TRBD1. There are 16 residues in the CDR3. Trimming at V came to 4 bases and at J to 3 bases, leaving 5 bases not matched to a gene. DNA of the CDR3: TGTGCCAGCAGTTCTGGGACAGGGGTATACACCGGGGAGCTGTTTTTT. It encodes CASSSGTGVYTGELFF.

In its sample, this clonotype was seen many times. This chain links TRBV28 with TRBJ2-1, with unresolved D. CDR1 is MDHEN and CDR2 is SYDVKM in the germline V gene. The CDR3 loop spans 12 amino acids. Deletions cut 0 bases from V and 9 bases from J, with 6 bases between. CDR3 in DNA: TGTGCCAGCAGTTTATGGACCCGTGAGCAGTTCTTC. Amino acid sequence: CASSLWTREQFF.